This T cell receptor (beta chain) was documented in a study of blood T cell repertoires in COVID-19. Study-wide background: Sample material is recorded as cDNA or gDNA derived from T cells, B-cell-depleted T cells, or PBMCs.

Measured with immunoSEQ multiplex PCR; TCRdb has only the in-frame clones, and not every one. The sample lists a few hundred thousand clones, approximately 86% occurring once. The length of the CDR3 is 13 residues. CDR1 is SGHNT, CDR2 YYREEE, per germline (reference sequence). V gave up 4 bases and J gave up 12 bases; unmatched junction bases: 4. Sequenced sample: peripheral blood. This clonotype was obtained from a man between 18 and 29 years old with active or convalescent COVID-19. This sequence joins TRBV5-4 and TRBJ1-6; 10 bases align to TRBD1. CDR3 in amino acids: CASSLTGGLPLHF. The CDR3 DNA reads TGTGCCAGCAGCCTGACAGGGGGCCTACCCCTCCACTTT. The whole variable domain, remainder taken from reference TRBV5-4 and TRBJ1-6, is ETGVTQSPTHLIKTRGQQVTLRCSSQSGHNTVSWYQQALGQGPQFIFQYYREEENGRGNFPPRFSGLQFPNYSSELNVNALELDDSALYLCASSLTGGLPLHFGNGTRLTVT.